These 10 T cell receptor beta chains originate from one sample sequenced in a study of shared clonotypes between healthy human individuals. Sequenced by immunoSEQ multiplex PCR; TCRdb stores in-frame clones only, minus some. The table lists a few hundred thousand clones, 96% of them singletons, with less than 0.35% in the top ten. Sequencing was carried out using memory CD8+ T cells sorted from blood. The subset denotes: CD45RO+ cells pooled with CCR7-negative TemRA cells. The receptors stem from a man younger than 45 in good health.

This clone was detected once. The chain employs TRBV7-9 and TRBJ2-2; TRBD2 matches 9 bases. Germline trimming cut 2 bases from V and 1 base from J; bases unmatched to any gene: 5. Germline V lookup: CDR1 SEHNR, CDR2 FQNEAQ (reference sequence). This CDR3 contains 17 residues. The CDR3 sequence: CASSLFLTSGNTGELFF. The CDR3 DNA is TGTGCCAGCAGCTTATTTCTGACTAGCGGGAACACCGGGGAGCTGTTTTTT.

The chain has TRBV10-1 and TRBJ2-3, with 13 bases identical to TRBD2. The germline gives CDR1 WNHNN, CDR2 SYGVQD (reference sequence). The V gene end was trimmed by 7 bases and the J gene end by 9 bases; junction bases not matched to a gene: 7. The CDR3 extends over 14 amino acids. CDR3 residues: CASTTSGRAGTQYF. The CDR3 DNA sequence: TGCGCCAGCACTACTAGCGGGAGGGCCGGGACGCAGTATTTT.

This chain joins TRBV7-9 and TRBJ2-5, with D maybe TRBD1 (6 bases). V lost 6 bases and J lost 10, with 15 bases in between. The CDR3 has 12 residues. Germline loops: CDR1 SEHNR, CDR2 FQNEAQ (reference sequence). This chain's CDR3 is CASSRDTWSQYF. CDR3 sequence (DNA): TGTGCCAGCAGTCGGGACACCTGGAGCCAGTACTTC. The full variable domain, its missing parts supplied by reference TRBV7-9 and TRBJ2-5, is DTGVSQNPRHKITKRGQNVTFRCDPISEHNRLYWYRQTLGQGPEFLTYFQNEAQLEKSRLLSDRFSAERPKGSFSTLEIQRTEQGDSAMYLCASSRDTWSQYFGPGTRLLVL.

On this clone: The identical CDR3 is also encoded by other nucleotide sequences in the sample. This chain joins TRBV28 and TRBJ2-7; D call uncertain. The length of the CDR3 is 12 residues. From germline, CDR1 is MDHEN and CDR2 SYDVKM. Trimming cost V 2 bases and J 3 bases, with 5 bases left between them. The CDR3 region is CASSLLIYEQYF. The CDR3 nucleotides are TGTGCCAGCAGTTTACTGATCTACGAGCAGTACTTC.

The genes are TRBV7-8 and TRBJ2-6; 8 bases map to TRBD2. Trimming cost V 5 bases and J 0 bases; bases outside gene matches: 15. Germline-derived CDR1 and CDR2 are SGHVS and FQNEAQ. There are 20 residues in the CDR3. This chain's CDR3 is CASSPSRLAGGVSGANVLTF. CDR3 nucleotide sequence: TGTGCCAGCAGCCCGTCGAGGTTGGCGGGAGGTGTCTCTGGGGCCAACGTCCTGACTTTC. The full variable domain, rest sourced from reference TRBV7-8 and TRBJ2-6, is GAGVSQSPRYKVAKRGQDVALRCDPISGHVSLFWYQQALGQGPEFLTYFQNEAQLDKSGLPSDRFFAERPEGSVSTLKIQRTQQEDSAVYLCASSPSRLAGGVSGANVLTFGAGSRLTVL.

The rearrangement joins TRBV29-1 to TRBJ2-1, with D uncertain. V lost 4 bases and J lost 0, with 10 bases in between. The CDR3 consists of 14 residues. Germline CDR1 and CDR2: SQVTM and ANQGSEA. DNA for the CDR3: TGCAGCGTTGCCCACATGAGCTCCTACAATGAGCAGTTCTTC. This codes for CSVAHMSSYNEQFF.

This chain's CDR3 is CSVFTSGRRGTQYF. CDR3 in DNA: TGCAGCGTCTTCACTAGCGGGAGGAGGGGTACGCAGTATTTT. The genes are TRBV29-1 and TRBJ2-3, with TRBD2 matching over 12 bases. The trim removed 6 bases at V and 8 bases at J, leaving 9 bases unmatched. This CDR3 comprises 14 residues. Per germline, CDR1 SQVTM and CDR2 ANQGSEA.

The chain combines TRBV4-1 with TRBJ1-2, with a tentative D call TRBD1 (6 bases). Trimming removed 4 bases at V and 4 bases at J, with 13 bases between. Germline assignment: CDR1 MGHRA and CDR2 YSYEKL. The CDR3 has 14 residues. The CDR3 here is CASSRIQGGYGYTF. The CDR3 DNA is TGCGCCAGCAGCCGAATACAGGGAGGCTATGGCTACACCTTC.

This chain links TRBV5-1 with TRBJ2-7; 7 nucleotides agree with TRBD1. Germline V gene data show CDR1 as SGHRS and CDR2 as YFSETQ. The J segment lost 2 bases and the V segment lost 2 bases, leaving 7 bases of the junction unmatched. The CDR3 extends over 15 amino acids. Here the CDR3 reads CASSFATGTTYEQYF. Here the CDR3 DNA reads TGCGCCAGCAGCTTCGCGACAGGGACAACCTACGAGCAGTACTTC.

V gene TRBV28 combines with J gene TRBJ2-1; 8 positions agree with TRBD2. The ends lost 4 bases at V and 9 bases at J; junction bases unmatched: 17. CDR1 and CDR2 (germline): MDHEN, SYDVKM. The length of the CDR3 is 17 residues. DNA for the CDR3: TGTGCCAGCAGTTCATCGGGGCTCGGGACTAGTGTTGGTGAGCAGTTCTTC. The encoded protein is CASSSSGLGTSVGEQFF.